Below, 20 T cell receptor beta chains from the same sample are listed, as sequenced in a study of T-cell memory formation after mild COVID-19 (dated by TCRdb to the early 2020s). Library preparation was by 5' RACE. The data were produced on an Illumina NovaSeq 6000. The public reads were reprocessed in TCRdb via fastp at Q25 and MiXCR, keeping in-frame beta chains. CDR3 protein duplicates are merged, each entry listing the most common genes and DNA. The sample includes 450,000 or so distinct CDR3 sequences, with about 23% observed a single time. Under 15% of the sample goes to the ten largest clones. The sample was PBMCs or a T cell subset sorted from them (not recorded which). All receptors derive from an adult woman who had mild COVID-19 (a few samples of this study predate the infection). The sample titles of this study are shuffled in the database, so cell type and time point are left out; the donor was told from shared clones.

This clonotype came up many times. V is TRBV5-1 and J is TRBJ2-1, with 8 positions matching TRBD2. CDR3 length: 13 amino acids. Germline-derived CDR1 and CDR2 are SGHRS and YFSETQ. With V trimmed by 5 bases and J by 8 bases, 6 bases remained unmatched. DNA for the CDR3: TGCGCCAGCAGTCCCCAGCGGGGGCATGAGCAGTTCTTC. Its protein is CASSPQRGHEQFF.

There are many counts of this clonotype. The genes are TRBV7-2 and TRBJ1-2; D not resolved. Trimming pared 1 base from V and 0 bases from J, leaving 15 bases between. There are 17 residues in the CDR3. The germline gives CDR1 SGHTA, CDR2 FQGNSA. Here the CDR3 DNA reads TGTGCCAGCAGCTTAGATGCGTACAGCACAGCTAACTATGGCTACACCTTC. It yields the protein CASSLDAYSTANYGYTF.

This clonotype was counted between two and nine times. The DNA for the CDR3 is TGTGCCAGCAGCCTCGGGAAGGGGGATACGCAGTATTTT. This sequence encodes CASSLGKGDTQYF. The V gene is TRBV7-2, the J gene TRBJ2-3, with D tentatively TRBD1 or TRBD2 (5 bases each). CDR3 size: 13 residues. Germline CDR1 and CDR2: SGHTA and FQGNSA. The ends were cut back, 5 bases at V and 6 bases at J, with 12 bases in the middle.

This chain connects TRBV5-4 to TRBJ1-1, with D perhaps TRBD1 (5 bases). The V gene lost 9 bases and the J gene lost 3 bases, with 21 bases spanning the gap. Germline V lookup: CDR1 SGHNT, CDR2 YYREEE (reference sequence). The CDR3 is 15 amino acids. The CDR3 DNA is TGTGCCATGAAAAATCGGGAGGAAGGGGACACTGAAGCTTTCTTT. It codes for CAMKNREEGDTEAFF. The whole variable domain, remainder taken from reference TRBV5-4 and TRBJ1-1, is ETGVTQSPTHLIKTRGQQVTLRCSSQSGHNTVSWYQQALGQGPQFIFQYYREEENGRGNFPPRFSGLQFPNYSSELNVNALELDDSALYLCAMKNREEGDTEAFFGQGTRLTVV.

The chain combines TRBV6-5 with TRBJ2-7; 7 bases map to TRBD2. The germline V gene has CDR1 MNHEY and CDR2 SVGAGI. V lost 5 bases and J lost 1; bases outside the gene matches: 8. The CDR3 is 15 amino acids. The CDR3 DNA reads TGTGCCAGCAGTAACCAGCGGGAACCTTCCTACGAGCAGTACTTC. It is translated as CASSNQREPSYEQYF.

This clonotype was observed a few times. The chain combines TRBV7-2 with TRBJ1-2; D call uncertain. V was cut by 1 base and J by 8 bases, with 8 bases left in between. The CDR3 covers 12 residues. Germline lookup yields CDR1 SGHTA and CDR2 FQGNSA. DNA of the CDR3: TGTGCCAGCAGCTTAGAAGTTGGGGGCTACACCTTC. Residues: CASSLEVGGYTF.

This clonotype was counted a single time. The chain uses TRBV6-1 and TRBJ2-7; 10 nucleotides align to TRBD2. J lost 4 bases, V lost 6 bases, and 6 bases had no gene match. Germline V gene data show CDR1 as MNHNS and CDR2 as SASEGT. CDR3 length: 14 residues. For the CDR3, the DNA is TGTGCCAGCAGGGGTAGCGGGAGGACTTACGAGCAGTACTTC. It specifies CASRGSGRTYEQYF.

This clonotype was recorded a few times. This chain connects TRBV4-1 to TRBJ2-7, with 7 bases that match TRBD1. Germline values: CDR1 MGHRA, CDR2 YSYEKL. The CDR3 consists of 14 residues. V was clipped by 5 bases and J by 4 bases; unmatched bases: 8. In DNA form, the CDR3 reads TGCGCCAGCAGCTTGGCTCAGGGGGTTTACGAGCAGTACTTC. It yields the protein CASSLAQGVYEQYF.

A few counts support this clonotype. The rearrangement joins TRBV29-1 to TRBJ2-7, with D perhaps TRBD1 (6 bases). Trimming left V 1 base short and J 1 base short, with 8 bases between. The CDR3 has 13 amino acids. The V gene's germline CDR1 is SQVTM and CDR2 ANQGSEA. CDR3: CSVEVGQSYEQYF. The CDR3 DNA is TGCAGCGTTGAAGTAGGACAGTCCTACGAGCAGTACTTC.

The gene calls are TRBV7-9 and TRBJ1-2; D gene ambiguous. This CDR3 is built from 16 residues. Germline V CDR1 and CDR2: SEHNR, FQNEAQ (reference sequence). Trimming left V 2 bases short and J 0 bases short, with 13 bases between. CDR3 sequence: CASSLLLGSSNYGYTF. Here the CDR3 DNA reads TGTGCCAGCAGCTTATTGCTGGGGAGCTCTAACTATGGCTACACCTTC.

This clonotype was observed a handful of times. The V call is TRBV7-8, the J call TRBJ2-5; D possibly corresponds to TRBD2 (7 bases). V was clipped by 5 bases and J by 3 bases, with 19 bases between them. CDR1 SGHVS and CDR2 FQNEAQ come from the germline V gene. This CDR3 has 16 amino acids. This CDR3 reads CASSPKGDYPKETQYF. The CDR3 DNA reads as TGTGCCAGCAGCCCCAAGGGGGACTATCCTAAAGAGACCCAGTACTTC.

There are a few counts of this clonotype. The chain recombines TRBV20-1 with TRBJ1-2; D unresolved. V was trimmed by 8 bases and J by 1 base, leaving 8 bases between them. The CDR3 consists of 11 residues. The germline gives CDR1 DFQATT, CDR2 SNEGSKA (reference sequence). CDR3 DNA: TGCAGTCCGCCTCTTAACTATGGCTACACCTTC. Translation: CSPPLNYGYTF.

V and J are TRBV5-1 and TRBJ2-7; D gene ambiguous. The length of the CDR3 is 13 residues. With 0 bases removed from V and 3 bases from J, the gap between germline ends came to 7 bases. Germline-derived CDR1 and CDR2 are SGHRS and YFSETQ. The CDR3, as DNA: TGCGCCAGCAGCTTGGGACGGAACTACGAGCAGTACTTC. As protein: CASSLGRNYEQYF.

The chain joins TRBV6-6 to TRBJ1-2; possibly TRBD1 for D (5 bases). Looked up from germline, CDR1 is MNHNY and CDR2 is SVGAGI (reference sequence). This CDR3 contains 14 residues. V was clipped by 8 bases and J by 4 bases, with 17 bases between them. In DNA form, the CDR3 reads TGTGCCAGCGCGGCCGGGGGGATGGCCTATGGCTACACCTTC. Translation: CASAAGGMAYGYTF.

In its sample, this clonotype was seen a few times. The J gene is TRBJ2-3, the V gene TRBV12-3 or TRBV12-4; perhaps TRBD2 as D (7 bases). The CDR3 contains 15 residues. V was clipped by 7 bases and J by 2 bases, with 16 bases between them. The CDR3: CASTGGGGFTDTQYF. CDR3 nucleotide sequence: TGTGCCAGCACCGGGGGCGGGGGTTTCACAGATACGCAGTATTTT.

This clonotype was counted only a few times. The chain is built from TRBV29-1 and TRBJ2-2; no reliable D call. This CDR3 comprises 11 residues. V gave up 2 bases and J gave up 5 bases, with 3 bases separating them. From germline, CDR1 is SQVTM and CDR2 ANQGSEA. CDR3 in DNA: TGCAGCGTTGAAAGGACCGGGGAGCTGTTTTTT. Translating it yields CSVERTGELFF.

This clonotype was counted only a few times. The gene calls are TRBV12-3 or TRBV12-4 and TRBJ2-3; 12 bases map to TRBD2. V gave up 3 bases and J gave up 1 base; unmatched junction bases: 5. The CDR3 covers 17 residues. Written as DNA, the CDR3 is TGTGCCAGCAGTTTCCTAGCGGGGGGGCCTGGCACAGATACGCAGTATTTT. Translating it yields CASSFLAGGPGTDTQYF.

The chain combines TRBV15 with TRBJ2-7; 9 bases fit TRBD1. The CDR3 totals 15 residues. V shed 5 bases and J 7 bases; nucleotides not matched to a gene: 12. Germline CDR1 and CDR2: LNHNV and YYDKDF (reference sequence). CDR3 residues: CATSQQKTGGSEQYF. In DNA, the CDR3 is TGTGCCACCAGCCAACAAAAGACAGGGGGAAGTGAGCAGTACTTC.

This clonotype was counted between two and nine times. The rearrangement uses TRBV7-6 and TRBJ2-7; D uncertain. Germline V gene lookup returns CDR1 SGHVS and CDR2 FNYEAQ. The ends were cut back, 5 bases at V and 5 bases at J, with 10 bases in the middle. CDR3 length equals 12 residues. For the CDR3, the DNA is TGTGCCAGCAGCCCCAATAATAACGAGCAGTACTTC. Encoded protein: CASSPNNNEQYF.

V is TRBV9 and J is TRBJ2-1; 8 bases map to TRBD2. V gave up 7 bases and J gave up 0 bases; unmatched junction bases: 6. This CDR3 comprises 15 residues. Germline V lookup: CDR1 SGDLS, CDR2 YYNGEE. The CDR3 spells CASARGGNSYNEQFF. As DNA, the CDR3 is TGTGCCAGCGCACGGGGGGGAAACTCCTACAATGAGCAGTTCTTC.